The rows below give T cell receptor beta chains drawn from one sample of a study of T-cell memory formation after mild COVID-19. TCRdb re-called the 5' RACE reads through MiXCR, storing one row per CDR3 protein. Of 170,000 or so distinct CDR3 sequences in the sample, roughly 23% were seen once. Sequencing was done on a sample of PBMCs or a T cell subset sorted from them (not recorded which). The source of these receptors is an adult woman who had mild COVID-19 (a few samples of this study predate the infection). Cell type and time point are not known. The CDR3 runs from the conserved cysteine through the conserved F or W. The D gene is left open where the match is weak. Not every row has a clone size; where given, it reads once, few, many or a size class.

>few|TRBD1|TRBV12-3/TRBV12-4|TRBJ2-7
CASSQDRVIDEQYF
TGTGCCAGCAGCCAGGACAGGGTTATCGACGAGCAGTACTTC
>.|.|TRBV29-1|TRBJ1-2
CSVVPRGEYGYTF
TGCAGCGTTGTACCCAGGGGCGAGTATGGCTACACCTTC
>few|TRBD1|TRBV24-1|TRBJ1-1
CATSAGGNTEAFF
TGTGCCACCTCTGCAGGGGGGAACACTGAAGCTTTCTTT
>.|TRBD2|TRBV24-1|TRBJ2-7
CATSDVSAGGFYEQYF
TGTGCCACCAGTGACGTCTCGGCGGGAGGGTTCTACGAGCAGTACTTC
>few|.|TRBV7-9|TRBJ2-5
CASSSPVGKAAQETQYF
TGTGCCAGCAGCTCACCCGTAGGGAAAGCTGCACAAGAGACCCAGTACTTC
>few|.|TRBV5-1|TRBJ2-7
CASSLEEGYEQYF
TGCGCCAGCAGCTTGGAGGAAGGCTACGAGCAGTACTTC
>.|.|TRBV6-6|TRBJ1-5
CASREMTNQPQHF
TGTGCCAGCAGGGAGATGACGAATCAGCCACAGCATTTT
>once|TRBD1|TRBV15|TRBJ1-5
CATLDRGNQPQHF
TGTGCCACCCTGGACAGGGGAAATCAGCCCCAGCATTTT
>.|.|TRBV6-5|TRBJ2-5
CASSYLTGEETQYF
TGTGCCAGCAGTTACTTAACGGGAGAGGAGACCCAGTACTTC
>.|.|TRBV30|TRBJ1-1
CAWSVTFEAFF
TGTGCCTGGAGTGTCACATTTGAAGCTTTCTTT
>.|.|TRBV9|TRBJ2-3
CASSARGSAAADTQYF
TGTGCCAGCAGCGCCCGGGGTTCAGCAGCGGCAGATACGCAGTATTTT
>.|.|TRBV4-1|TRBJ2-1
CASSQDHGRGQFF
TGCGCCAGCAGCCAAGATCACGGGCGAGGGCAGTTCTTC
>few|.|TRBV7-9|TRBJ1-2
CASNLQGRVGYGYTF
TGTGCCAGCAACCTTCAGGGGAGGGTTGGGTATGGCTACACCTTC
>many|.|TRBV19|TRBJ2-2
CASSIWQGTNTGELFF
TGTGCCAGTAGTATCTGGCAGGGAACGAACACCGGGGAGCTGTTTTTT
>few|TRBD1|TRBV6-5|TRBJ2-7
CASSPGQGLFTNEQYF
TGTGCCAGCAGCCCGGGACAGGGGCTCTTCACAAACGAGCAGTACTTC
>few|.|TRBV12-3/TRBV12-4|TRBJ2-7
CASSSARLDEQYF
TGTGCCAGCAGCTCCGCTCGGCTAGACGAGCAGTACTTC
>.|TRBD2|TRBV28|TRBJ2-7
CASKGGRSGRREQYF
TGTGCCAGCAAGGGAGGTCGCAGCGGGAGAAGGGAGCAGTACTTC
>.|.|TRBV7-8|TRBJ1-5
CASSYFAGSNQPQHF
TGTGCCAGCAGCTACTTCGCCGGAAGCAATCAGCCCCAGCATTTT
>.|.|TRBV12-3/TRBV12-4|TRBJ1-2
CASTEGGEGYTF
TGTGCCAGCACCGAAGGAGGGGAGGGCTACACCTTC
>few|TRBD1|TRBV4-1|TRBJ2-7
CASSHPLTGYSDEQYF
TGCGCCAGCAGCCACCCCTTGACAGGGTATAGCGACGAGCAGTACTTC
>.|TRBD2|TRBV27|TRBJ2-1
CASSMLAGDYNEQFF
TGTGCCAGCAGTATGCTAGCGGGGGATTACAATGAGCAGTTCTTC
>.|.|TRBV27|TRBJ1-1
CASSPGRGAFF
TGTGCCAGCAGTCCAGGTCGGGGGGCTTTCTTT
>many|.|TRBV12-3/TRBV12-4|TRBJ2-7
CASSTPGEQYF
TGTGCCAGCAGTACTCCGGGGGAGCAGTACTTC
>few|.|TRBV29-1|TRBJ1-1
CSVDPGLGAFF
TGCAGCGTTGATCCGGGCCTGGGAGCTTTCTTT
>many|TRBD1|TRBV25-1|TRBJ2-1
CASSEGTANEQFF
TGTGCCAGCAGTGAAGGGACAGCCAATGAGCAGTTCTTC
>.|.|TRBV9|TRBJ1-5
CASSVGLGGTQPQHF
TGTGCCAGCAGCGTAGGATTGGGGGGGACTCAGCCCCAGCATTTT
>.|TRBD2|TRBV24-1|TRBJ2-7
CATSDWTSGAYEQYF
TGTGCCACCAGTGATTGGACTAGCGGAGCCTACGAGCAGTACTTC
>.|TRBD1|TRBV7-9|TRBJ1-4
CASSSQATGVGEKLFF
TGTGCCAGCAGCTCCCAGGCAACAGGGGTTGGAGAAAAACTGTTTTTT
>.|.|TRBV5-4|TRBJ2-5
CASSFWEQETQYF
TGTGCCAGCAGCTTCTGGGAACAAGAGACCCAGTACTTC